This paragraph covers one T cell receptor beta chain sequence. Its antigen is currently unknown. This CDR3 spans 16 amino acids. The sample belongs to a study of T cell responses to AZD1222 COVID-19 vaccine. General study points: The breadth and depth of Spike-specific TCRs increased once two AZD1222 doses had been given. The donors showed a predominance of white British ancestry and of females, with possible underestimation of clonal diversity. As reported, nearly half of all spike-specific TCRs target variant regions that are unmutated.

TCRdb keeps only in-frame clones here, not all; method: immunoSEQ multiplex PCR. The table lists approximately 100,000 clones, roughly 89% of them singletons. The sample here was peripheral blood, taken on day 0 of MenACWY control vaccination. This receptor was obtained from an adult in good health. The chain is built from TRBV12-1 and TRBJ1-5; the DNA was not used to check the table's D call, TRBD1. TRBV12-1 has pseudogene status. CDR3 DNA sequence: TGTGCCAGCAGCCCAACGACAGGGACGATCAATCAGCCCCAGCATTTT. Protein product: CASSPTTGTINQPQHF.